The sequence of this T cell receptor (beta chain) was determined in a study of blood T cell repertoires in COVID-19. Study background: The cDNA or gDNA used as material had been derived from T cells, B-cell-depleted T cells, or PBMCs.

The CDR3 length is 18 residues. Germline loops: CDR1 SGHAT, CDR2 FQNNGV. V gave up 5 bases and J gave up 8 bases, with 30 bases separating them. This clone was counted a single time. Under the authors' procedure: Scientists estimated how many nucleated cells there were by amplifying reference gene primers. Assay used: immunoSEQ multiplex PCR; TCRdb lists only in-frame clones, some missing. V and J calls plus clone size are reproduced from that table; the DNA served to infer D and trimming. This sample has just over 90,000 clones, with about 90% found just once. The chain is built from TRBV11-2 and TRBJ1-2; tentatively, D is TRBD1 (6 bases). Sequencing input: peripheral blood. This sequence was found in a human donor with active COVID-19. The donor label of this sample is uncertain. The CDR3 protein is CASSKAGGGPADFEGYTF. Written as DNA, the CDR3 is TGTGCCAGCAGCAAGGCCGGCGGGGGCCCGGCCGACTTTGAAGGCTACACCTTC.